The rows below give T cell receptor beta chains drawn from one sample of a study of T cells in localized non-small cell lung cancer. TCRdb keeps only in-frame clones here, not all; method: immunoSEQ multiplex PCR. The table includes tens of thousands of clones, approximately 84% detected once. This specimen consisted of peripheral blood, obtained before any cancer treatment. These receptors originate from a female donor older than 55 with stage I lung adenocarcinoma. The CDR3 runs from the conserved cysteine through the conserved F or W. A D gene is named only where the DNA matches it firmly. Only some rows state a clone size, as once, few, many or a class for expanded clones.

V,J,D,size,DNA,CDR3
TRBV7-2,TRBJ2-3,.,.,TGTGCCAGCAGCCGCTCGTTCCTCACAGATACGCAGTATTTT,CASSRSFLTDTQYF
TRBV6-6,TRBJ1-2,.,.,TGTGCCAGCAGTTATAGGTTTAACTATGGCTACACCTTC,CASSYRFNYGYTF
TRBV10-3,TRBJ1-1,TRBD1,.,TGTGCCTCAGCCCAGGGACAGGGGACGACCACTGAAGCTTTCTTT,CASAQGQGTTTEAFF
TRBV11-2,TRBJ2-1,.,.,TGTGCCAGCAGCCTAGGCGGCGCGGCGTCCTACAATGAGCAGTTCTTC,CASSLGGAASYNEQFF
TRBV19,TRBJ1-1,.,.,TGTGCCAGTAGTATAGAGGGCAGGGGGAACACTGAAGCTTTCTTT,CASSIEGRGNTEAFF
TRBV5-1,TRBJ1-3,.,once,TGCGCCAGCAGCTTGGAGGGACCTGGAAACACCATATATTTT,CASSLEGPGNTIYF
TRBV9,TRBJ2-5,TRBD1,.,TGTGCCAGCAGCGTAGGTGGGACAGGGGTTGGTCCTCTCGGCCAAGAGACCCAGTACTTC,CASSVGGTGVGPLGQETQYF
TRBV30,TRBJ1-2,TRBD1,.,TGTGCCTGGAGTGCGACCGGGACAGGTAACAGGTGCACCTTC,CAWSATGTGNRCTF
TRBV7-9,TRBJ1-1,.,.,TGTGCCAGCAGCTTAAGAACTCTTCAGAACACTGAAGCTTTCTTT,CASSLRTLQNTEAFF
TRBV19,TRBJ1-3,TRBD1,.,TGTGCCAGTAGTACGAGCCGGGACAGGGGGACTTATGGAAACACCATATATTTT,CASSTSRDRGTYGNTIYF
TRBV5-1,TRBJ1-5,.,.,TGCGCCAGCAGCTCGGACGGCAATCAGCCCCAGCATTTT,CASSSDGNQPQHF
TRBV19,TRBJ1-2,.,few,TGTGCCAGTACCCCGTTGGGATATGGCTACACCTTC,CASTPLGYGYTF
TRBV10-3,TRBJ2-7,TRBD1,.,TGTGCCATCAGTGATGGGCAGGGGGCCGAGCAGTACTTC,CAISDGQGAEQYF
TRBV2,TRBJ1-1,TRBD1,medium-sized,TGTGCCAACCGGGACAGCCTGAACACTGAAGCTTTCTTT,CANRDSLNTEAFF
TRBV29-1,TRBJ2-3,.,.,TGCAGCGTTGATAAATCGTCCACAGATACGCAGTATTTT,CSVDKSSTDTQYF
TRBV6-1,TRBJ2-7,TRBD1,.,TGTGCCAGCAGTGCACAGGGGGCGGGGTACGAGCAGTACTTC,CASSAQGAGYEQYF
TRBV11-2,TRBJ2-7,TRBD2,.,TGTGCCAGCAGCGATGGACTAGCGGGAGTACGACGGGAGCAGTACTTC,CASSDGLAGVRREQYF
TRBV20-1,TRBJ2-1,.,.,TGCAGCACCCCTAGTGATCAGTTCTTC,CSTPSDQFF
TRBV5-6,TRBJ1-6,.,.,TGTGCCAGCAGCTCTGGACGAAGCTCCTATAATTCACCCCTCCACTTT,CASSSGRSSYNSPLHF
TRBV9,TRBJ2-3,TRBD2,.,TGTGCCAGCAGCGGACGTACGGGACTAGACACAGATACGCAGTATTTT,CASSGRTGLDTDTQYF
TRBV6-6,TRBJ1-6,.,.,TGTGCCAGCGGCATCGGGGACAATTCACCCCTCCACTTT,CASGIGDNSPLHF
TRBV28,TRBJ1-1,.,.,TGTGCCAGCCGTGGCCTAAAGAACACTGAAGCTTTCTTT,CASRGLKNTEAFF
TRBV7-3,TRBJ1-1,TRBD1,.,TGTGCCAGCAGCTCACGGACAGGGAGGGGGAACACTGAAGCTTTCTTT,CASSSRTGRGNTEAFF
TRBV5-1,TRBJ2-7,TRBD1,.,TGCGCCAGCAGCTTGGACGGGACAGGGCTTTTCGAGCAGTACTTC,CASSLDGTGLFEQYF
TRBV6-5,TRBJ2-5,.,.,TGTGCCAGCAAGGACCCCCAAGAGACCCAGTACTTC,CASKDPQETQYF
TRBV7-8,TRBJ1-4,.,.,TGTGCCAGCAGCTTAGCCCGGCCACTAGCAACTAATGAAAAACTGTTTTTT,CASSLARPLATNEKLFF
TRBV7-3,TRBJ2-7,TRBD1,.,TGTGCCAGCAGCTTAGGGACAGGGAGCGAGCAGTACTTC,CASSLGTGSEQYF
TRBV15,TRBJ1-3,.,.,TGTGCCACCAGCAGAGAGGGTCTGACTGGAAACACCATATATTTT,CATSREGLTGNTIYF
TRBV7-2,TRBJ2-1,.,.,TGTGCCAGCAGCTTAGGTGCAGGGCAGCCCTACAATGAGCAGTTCTTC,CASSLGAGQPYNEQFF
TRBV11-2,TRBJ2-7,.,.,TGTGCCAGCAGCTTTCTCTACGAGCAGTACTTC,CASSFLYEQYF
TRBV7-8,TRBJ2-5,.,.,TGTGCCAGCAGCCAAGCTGGGGGTGAGACCCAGTACTTC,CASSQAGGETQYF
TRBV5-1,TRBJ2-7,TRBD1,.,TGCGCCAGCTCGAAACAGGGGCATCCCTACGAGCAGTACTTC,CASSKQGHPYEQYF
TRBV19,TRBJ2-7,.,.,TGTGCCAGTAGTTTGGACGCGTCCTACGAGCAGTACTTC,CASSLDASYEQYF
TRBV19,TRBJ2-7,.,.,TGTGCCAGTAGTATAGCCACAGGGAGGGCCTACGAGCAGTACTTC,CASSIATGRAYEQYF
TRBV4-1,TRBJ2-4,.,.,TGCGCCAGCAGCCAAGAATACCTGGCCAAAAACATTCAGTACTTC,CASSQEYLAKNIQYF
TRBV2,TRBJ1-1,TRBD1,once,TGTGCCAGCAGTGTGGGACAGGGTAGAGCTTTCTTT,CASSVGQGRAFF
TRBV12-5,TRBJ1-5,.,.,TGTGCTAGTGGCCCCCCAGGGGTTAGCAATCAGCCCCAGCATTTT,CASGPPGVSNQPQHF
TRBV11-2,TRBJ1-1,.,.,TGTGCCAGCACCACTGCTTTGGGGTACACTGAAGCTTTCTTT,CASTTALGYTEAFF
TRBV5-6,TRBJ1-3,.,.,TGTGCCAGCAGCCGCCGGGTTTCCTCGGCCCCTGGAAACACCATATATTTT,CASSRRVSSAPGNTIYF
TRBV5-6,TRBJ2-1,TRBD2,.,TGTGCCAGCAGCAGGACTAGCGGGTACAATGAGCAGTTCTTC,CASSRTSGYNEQFF
TRBV29-1,TRBJ2-3,TRBD2,.,TGCAGCGTTTCGGGACTAGCGGGGGGGCCGGCAGATACGCAGTATTTT,CSVSGLAGGPADTQYF
TRBV5-1,TRBJ2-6,TRBD1,.,TGCGCCAGCAGCTACAGGGGTGCGCCCTCTGGGGCCAACGTCCTGACTTTC,CASSYRGAPSGANVLTF
TRBV19,TRBJ2-6,TRBD1,few,TGTGCCAGTAGTATCGAACAGGGGTTTTATACTGGGGCCAACGTCCTGACTTTC,CASSIEQGFYTGANVLTF
TRBV5-1,TRBJ1-1,TRBD1,once,TGCGCCAGCAGCCCGAACCAACAGGGGCGGAACACTGAAGCTTTCTTT,CASSPNQQGRNTEAFF
TRBV7-8,TRBJ1-5,.,few,TGTGCCAGCAGCTTACTGGACAGAAATAACCAGCCCCAGCATTTT,CASSLLDRNNQPQHF
TRBV4-1,TRBJ1-5,.,.,TGCGCCAGCAGCCAAGTAGAGGCAGGGGATCAGCCCCAGCATTTT,CASSQVEAGDQPQHF
TRBV7-7,TRBJ2-7,.,medium-sized,TGTGCTAGCAGCTTTCTACGGAACAGATTAAACTACGAGCAGTACTTC,CASSFLRNRLNYEQYF
TRBV15,TRBJ2-7,TRBD1,.,TGTGCCACCAGCAGAGAGCGGACAGGGTCCTACGAGCAGTACTTC,CATSRERTGSYEQYF